These 28 T cell receptor beta chains were all obtained from the same sample, sequenced in a study of blood T cell repertoires in COVID-19. Measured with immunoSEQ multiplex PCR; TCRdb has only the in-frame clones, and not every one. The table shows about 130,000 clones, with around 85% occurring only once. What was sequenced was peripheral blood. Receptors originate from a woman between 45 and 60 years old who had recovered from COVID-19.

V usage is TRBV25-1 and J usage is TRBJ1-4; D unresolved. The CDR3 consists of 17 residues. Germline assignment: CDR1 MGHDK and CDR2 SYGVNS. The germline V and J ends were trimmed by 3 bases and 0 bases, with 14 bases remaining between them. The CDR3 here is CASSEEAAWPTNEKLFF. CDR3 coding DNA: TGTGCCAGCAGTGAGGAAGCGGCATGGCCAACTAATGAAAAACTGTTTTTT.

The CDR3 nucleotides read TGTGCCAGCAGCGTAACTACTAGCGGGAGAGCAGATACGCAGTATTTT. This encodes CASSVTTSGRADTQYF. The chain links TRBV9 to TRBJ2-3; TRBD2 aligns across 11 bases. Germline V gives CDR1 SGDLS, CDR2 YYNGEE. This CDR3 comprises 16 residues. Trimming cost V 1 base and J 4 bases; bases outside gene matches: 5.

The V gene is TRBV3-1 (or the pseudogene TRBV3-2), the J gene TRBJ2-3; TRBD2 matches 7 bases. Per germline, CDR1 LGHDT and CDR2 YNNKEL (reference sequence). The CDR3 sequence is 14 residues long. Unmatched junction bases numbered 6, after V lost 3 bases and J lost 6 bases. CDR3 amino acids: CASSQRERTDTQYF. CDR3 nucleotides: TGTGCCAGCAGCCAGCGGGAGAGGACGGATACGCAGTATTTT.

The gene calls are TRBV7-3 and TRBJ1-2, with 9 positions matching TRBD1. CDR1 SGHTA and CDR2 FQGTGA come from the germline V gene. The CDR3 extends over 15 amino acids. After removal of 5 bases from V and 4 bases from J, the junction contained 8 bases not matched to a gene. The CDR3 here is CASSPGGGQGYGYTF. The DNA for the CDR3 is TGTGCCAGCAGCCCCGGGGGGGGACAGGGCTATGGCTACACCTTC.

The V gene is TRBV6-5, the J gene TRBJ1-1; D call uncertain. This CDR3 is built from 13 residues. Trimming pared 6 bases from V and 1 base from J, leaving 9 bases between. Germline lookup yields CDR1 MNHEY and CDR2 SVGAGI. The CDR3 DNA reads as TGTGCCAGCAGCCGGGTGAGGAACACTGAAGCTTTCTTT. Translating gives CASSRVRNTEAFF.

The chain links TRBV7-3 to TRBJ2-1; 7 bases align to TRBD1. Germline-derived CDR1 and CDR2 are SGHTA and FQGTGA. Germline trimming cut 2 bases from V and 6 bases from J; bases unmatched to any gene: 7. The CDR3 sequence is 15 residues long. CDR3 in amino acids: CASSLLRQGSNEQFF. DNA of the CDR3: TGTGCCAGCAGCTTACTGAGACAGGGCAGCAATGAGCAGTTCTTC.

The chain combines TRBV7-9 with TRBJ2-7; weak D call: TRBD2 (5 bases). V lost 1 base, J lost 2 bases, and 6 bases lay in between. The germline gives CDR1 SEHNR, CDR2 FQNEAQ (reference sequence). There are 13 residues in the CDR3. In DNA form, the CDR3 reads TGTGCCAGCAGCTTAGGGAGGACCTACGAGCAGTACTTC. Its translation: CASSLGRTYEQYF.

The V and J genes are TRBV12-3 or TRBV12-4 and TRBJ2-5, with D unclear. The CDR3 contains 12 residues. Trimming stripped 6 bases from V and 5 bases from J, with 10 bases between. As DNA, the CDR3 is TGTGCCAGCAGCCAAGCCGCTGAGACCCAGTACTTC. Translated: CASSQAAETQYF.

The chain uses TRBV18 and TRBJ1-1, with 9 bases matching TRBD1. After removal of 2 bases from V and 4 bases from J, the junction contained 5 bases not matched to a gene. The CDR3 length is 15 residues. Germline-derived CDR1 and CDR2 are KGHSH and LQKENI. The CDR3 loop reads CASSPMGQGVTEAFF. Here the CDR3 DNA reads TGTGCCAGCTCACCAATGGGACAGGGAGTCACTGAAGCTTTCTTT.

This clone has more than one count but fewer than ten. The CDR3 region is CSVEEDEGVYGYTF. CDR3 nucleotides: TGCAGCGTTGAAGAAGATGAGGGGGTCTATGGCTACACCTTC. The J gene is TRBJ1-2, the V gene TRBV29-1; D is perhaps TRBD1 (6 bases). The length of the CDR3 is 14 residues. CDR1 SQVTM and CDR2 ANQGSEA come from the germline V gene. Trimming took off 0 bases at V and 4 bases at J, with 12 bases between the two ends.

V is TRBV19 and J is TRBJ1-5; possibly TRBD1 for D (6 bases). Looked up from germline, CDR1 is LNHDA and CDR2 is SQIVND (reference sequence). The CDR3 is 14 residues long. The germline V and J ends were trimmed by 3 bases and 6 bases, with 12 bases remaining between them. The CDR3 DNA sequence: TGTGCCAGTAGTATCCCCACAGGGTTTCAGCCCCAGCATTTT. Amino acid sequence: CASSIPTGFQPQHF.

The rearrangement joins TRBV28 to TRBJ2-1; TRBD2 aligns across 10 bases. V trimming: 3 bases; J trimming: 5 bases; junction bases outside the gene matches: 4. CDR3 length: 15 residues. Germline V gene lookup returns CDR1 MDHEN and CDR2 SYDVKM. The DNA for the CDR3 is TGTGCCAGCAGTTTTCTAGCGGGAGCCCACAATGAGCAGTTCTTC. Its protein product is CASSFLAGAHNEQFF.

The V gene is TRBV10-3, the J gene TRBJ2-3; D may be TRBD2 (6 bases). The CDR3 contains 15 residues. V lost 2 bases, J lost 1 base, and 10 bases lay in between. Germline lookup yields CDR1 ENHRY and CDR2 SYGVKD. The CDR3 reads CAISEEASGTDTQYF. In DNA form, the CDR3 reads TGTGCCATCAGTGAGGAGGCTAGCGGCACAGATACGCAGTATTTT.

The chain uses TRBV18 and TRBJ2-1; 7 bases fit TRBD1. Germline assignment: CDR1 KGHSH and CDR2 LQKENI. Losses at the gene ends were 5 bases for V and 7 bases for J; bases not matched to a gene: 5. This CDR3 has 13 residues. CDR3 nucleotide sequence: TGTGCCAGCTCAGGGACAGCCGATAATGAGCAGTTCTTC. It yields the protein CASSGTADNEQFF.

The chain uses TRBV7-8 and TRBJ2-5, with 13 nucleotides matching TRBD2. Trimming took 3 bases from V and 4 from J; bases not matched to a gene: 8. There are 17 residues in the CDR3. Germline CDR1 reads SGHVS; CDR2 reads FQNEAQ. Here the CDR3 reads CASSFLRLAGGLETQYF. The DNA for the CDR3 is TGTGCCAGCAGCTTCCTTCGACTAGCGGGGGGCCTAGAGACCCAGTACTTC.

This chain uses TRBV3-1 (or the pseudogene TRBV3-2) with TRBJ1-4, with TRBD1 matching over 10 bases. V trimming: 2 bases; J trimming: 7 bases; junction bases outside the gene matches: 4. The CDR3 loop spans 15 amino acids. Germline values: CDR1 LGHDT, CDR2 YNNKEL (reference sequence). The CDR3 region is CASSQPGTGVEKLFF. CDR3 bases: TGTGCCAGCAGCCAACCCGGGACAGGGGTTGAAAAACTGTTTTTT.

The rearrangement uses TRBV12-5 and TRBJ1-2; perhaps TRBD1 as D (6 bases). Germline CDR1 LGHNT, CDR2 FRNRAP. This CDR3 is 14 amino acids long. The V and J ends lost 1 base and 5 bases respectively, with 11 bases between them. The CDR3 region is CASGLGHREYGYTF. CDR3 in DNA: TGTGCTAGTGGTTTGGGACACAGGGAGTATGGCTACACCTTC.

This chain joins TRBV6-5 and TRBJ2-7; D is undetermined. Trimming left V 4 bases short and J 7 bases short, with 14 bases between. Germline V CDR1 and CDR2: MNHEY, SVGAGI. This CDR3 region has 13 residues. The CDR3 protein is CASSLDLRGEQYF. CDR3 in DNA: TGTGCCAGCAGTTTAGACCTACGAGGAGAGCAGTACTTC.

The chain has TRBV27 and TRBJ1-1; 11 positions match TRBD1. From germline, CDR1 is MNHEY and CDR2 SMNVEV (reference sequence). The ends lost 6 bases at V and 10 bases at J; junction bases unmatched: 10. The CDR3 sequence is 14 residues long. This CDR3 reads CASSRDRGLGRAFF. The CDR3 DNA sequence: TGTGCCAGCAGCCGGGACAGGGGGTTAGGGAGAGCTTTCTTT.

J is TRBJ2-2 and V is TRBV18; D unclear. The CDR3 contains 13 residues. Germline V gene data show CDR1 as KGHSH and CDR2 as LQKENI. V was shortened by 1 base and J by 6 bases, with 6 bases between the two germline ends. The CDR3 reads CASSPRWPGELFF. CDR3 nucleotide sequence: TGTGCCAGCTCACCACGGTGGCCCGGGGAGCTGTTTTTT.

This chain connects TRBV28 to TRBJ2-1, with D unclear. This CDR3 comprises 11 residues. Germline loops: CDR1 MDHEN, CDR2 SYDVKM. The ends were cut back, 6 bases at V and 7 bases at J, with 7 bases in the middle. The CDR3 nucleotides read TGTGCCAGCAGCACATTGAATGAGCAGTTCTTC. Translated, it gives CASSTLNEQFF. Based on the CDR3 plus reference TRBV28 and TRBJ2-1, the full variable domain is DVKVTQSSRYLVKRTGEKVFLECVQDMDHENMFWYRQDPGLGLRLIYFSYDVKMKEKGDIPEGYSVSREKKERFSLILESASTNQTSMYLCASSTLNEQFFGPGTRLTVL.

This sequence joins TRBV5-1 and TRBJ1-1; 7 nucleotides line up with TRBD1. The V gene's germline CDR1 is SGHRS and CDR2 YFSETQ. With V trimmed by 0 bases and J by 0 bases, 2 bases remained unmatched. CDR3 length: 15 amino acids. CDR3 nucleotides: TGCGCCAGCAGCTTGGGGGACAGAATGAACACTGAAGCTTTCTTT. This sequence encodes CASSLGDRMNTEAFF.

The CDR3 sequence: CSVGTGYTGELFF. CDR3 DNA sequence: TGCAGCGTCGGGACAGGATACACCGGGGAGCTGTTTTTT. The chain recombines TRBV29-1 with TRBJ2-2, with 8 bases that match TRBD1. Germline loops: CDR1 SQVTM, CDR2 ANQGSEA. With V trimmed by 6 bases and J by 3 bases, 3 bases remained unmatched. This CDR3 is 13 amino acids long.

The J gene is TRBJ2-1, the V gene TRBV19, with TRBD2 matching over 11 bases. This CDR3 contains 13 residues. V trimming: 7 bases; J trimming: 7 bases; junction bases outside the gene matches: 3. The germline gives CDR1 LNHDA, CDR2 SQIVND (reference sequence). CDR3: CASNPSGRNEQFF. The CDR3, as DNA: TGTGCCAGTAACCCTAGCGGGAGGAATGAGCAGTTCTTC.

V usage is TRBV7-2 and J usage is TRBJ1-3; D is unresolved. The CDR3 has 13 residues. V was pared by 2 bases and J by 3 bases, with 5 bases between. Germline V lookup: CDR1 SGHTA, CDR2 FQGNSA. The CDR3 nucleotides read TGTGCCAGCAGCTTAAGCTATGGAAACACCATATATTTT. It encodes CASSLSYGNTIYF.

The chain uses TRBV29-1 and TRBJ2-7, with 8 positions matching TRBD1. The CDR3 has 15 amino acids. The trim removed 3 bases at V and 0 bases at J, leaving 7 bases unmatched. Looked up from germline, CDR1 is SQVTM and CDR2 is ANQGSEA. In DNA, the CDR3 is TGCAGCGTTGAGGATGGACAGGGCCTCTCCTACGAGCAGTACTTC. Its translation is CSVEDGQGLSYEQYF.

J is TRBJ2-3 and V is TRBV10-3; 12 bases align to TRBD2. CDR1 and CDR2 (germline): ENHRY, SYGVKD. V lost 10 bases to trimming and J lost 3 bases; unmatched junction nucleotides: 5. The CDR3 totals 14 residues. The CDR3 protein is CASGLAGPTDTQYF. The DNA for the CDR3 is TGTGCCAGTGGACTAGCGGGGCCGACAGATACGCAGTATTTT.

V and J are TRBV7-9 and TRBJ1-1, with 7 bases matching TRBD1. Per the germline V gene, CDR1 is SEHNR and CDR2 is FQNEAQ (reference sequence). V was pared by 5 bases and J by 4 bases, with 7 bases of the junction left unmatched. CDR3 length equals 14 residues. CDR3 DNA sequence: TGTGCCAGCAGCGCGACAGGGAGAGCCACTGAAGCTTTCTTT. Encoded protein: CASSATGRATEAFF.